A single sample is the source of the 16 T cell receptor beta chains below, sequenced in a study of blood T cell repertoires in COVID-19. TCRdb keeps only in-frame clones here, not all; method: immunoSEQ multiplex PCR. The top ten clones hold around 2.3% of a sample with about 130,000 clones, around nine tenths of them seen once. The sample taken for sequencing was PBMCs or T cells enriched from blood (not recorded which). The receptors here all came from a woman between 45 and 60 years old who had recovered from COVID-19.

The chain joins TRBV7-9 to TRBJ2-5, with TRBD2 matching 12 bases. Germline values: CDR1 SEHNR, CDR2 FQNEAQ (reference sequence). Germline trimming cut 5 bases from V and 3 bases from J; bases unmatched to any gene: 10. This CDR3 is 17 amino acids long. CDR3 in amino acids: CASSILRLAGDKETQYF. In DNA form, the CDR3 reads TGTGCCAGCAGCATCCTCCGACTAGCGGGGGATAAAGAGACCCAGTACTTC.

J is TRBJ1-1 and V is TRBV4-1; TRBD1 might be the D (6 bases). Germline V CDR1 and CDR2: MGHRA, YSYEKL. The CDR3 has 14 residues. Trimming shortened V by 3 bases and J by 1 base, and 9 bases separated the two germline ends. CDR3 nucleotides: TGCGCCAGCAGCCATCTCAGGGGGAACACTGAAGCTTTCTTT. Translation: CASSHLRGNTEAFF.

This clone was detected once. V usage is TRBV5-4 and J usage is TRBJ2-3, with 8 nucleotides matching TRBD2. The CDR3 has 16 amino acids. Germline V gene data show CDR1 as SGHNT and CDR2 as YYREEE (reference sequence). The J segment lost 0 bases and the V segment lost 5 bases, leaving 8 bases of the junction unmatched. The CDR3 DNA sequence: TGTGCCAGCAGTGCCGGACTAGCAGATAGCACAGATACGCAGTATTTT. Translated: CASSAGLADSTDTQYF.

V and J are TRBV6-5 and TRBJ2-1, with 10 bases fitting TRBD2. The CDR3 spans 13 residues. From germline, CDR1 is MNHEY and CDR2 SVGAGI. V shed 11 bases and J 7 bases; nucleotides not matched to a gene: 8. The chain's CDR3 is CAVERGGKNEQFF. For the CDR3, the DNA is TGTGCCGTAGAGCGGGGGGGCAAAAATGAGCAGTTCTTC.

The rearrangement joins TRBV10-2 to TRBJ2-1; no clear D gene. The germline V gene encodes CDR1 WSHSY and CDR2 SAAADI. V gave up 4 bases and J gave up 3 bases, with 4 bases separating them. The CDR3 length is 12 residues. CDR3 region: CASSVYYNEQFF. The CDR3 region has the DNA TGCGCCAGCAGTGTATACTACAATGAGCAGTTCTTC.

V is TRBV6-7 and J is TRBJ1-5; D call uncertain. TRBV6-7 is an open reading frame, and its role is uncertain. Trimming pared 1 base from V and 7 bases from J, leaving 5 bases between. This CDR3 spans 12 amino acids. The CDR3 nucleotides read TGTGCCAGCAGTTACTATACACAGCCCCAGCATTTT. Its protein is CASSYYTQPQHF.

The gene calls are TRBV7-2 and TRBJ1-5, with 10 bases aligning to TRBD1. The V segment lost 4 bases and the J segment 6 bases; nucleotides outside the gene matches: 12. Germline assignment: CDR1 SGHTA and CDR2 FQGNSA. The CDR3 is 17 amino acids. In DNA, the CDR3 is TGTGCCAGCAGCTCGTTAGCCGGGACAGGGGTCGGTCAGCCCCAGCATTTT. Amino acids: CASSSLAGTGVGQPQHF.

The rearrangement links TRBV9 to TRBJ1-4; D gene unclear. CDR1 is SGDLS and CDR2 is YYNGEE in the germline V gene. This CDR3 contains 14 residues. V was trimmed by 4 bases and J by 0 bases, leaving 7 bases between them. CDR3 amino acids: CASSNSATNEKLFF. CDR3 bases: TGTGCCAGCAGCAACAGTGCAACTAATGAAAAACTGTTTTTT.

The CDR3 sequence is CASSPRGGRGLLEKLFF. CDR3 DNA: TGTGCCAGCAGCCCGCGGGGTGGCCGGGGTCTTCTTGAAAAACTGTTTTTT. J is TRBJ1-4 and V is TRBV5-5; D is uncertain. Germline lookup yields CDR1 SGHKS and CDR2 YYEKEE (reference sequence). The CDR3 totals 17 residues. V dropped 4 bases and J dropped 7 bases, with 23 bases sitting between them.

V and J are TRBV7-2 and TRBJ1-2; tentative D call: TRBD1 (5 bases). Germline-derived CDR1 and CDR2 are SGHTA and FQGNSA. CDR3 length equals 16 residues. V lost 5 bases to trimming and J lost 5 bases, with 21 bases between them. The CDR3, as DNA: TGTGCCAGCAGCGCCTCGAACCCAGCAGGGCTATATGGCTACACCTTC. Protein sequence: CASSASNPAGLYGYTF.

The J gene is TRBJ2-7, the V gene TRBV6-5; D might be TRBD2 (5 bases). This CDR3 is 15 amino acids long. The germline CDR1 and CDR2 sequences are MNHEY and SVGAGI. Trimming took 4 bases from V and 1 from J, leaving 14 bases between them. The DNA for the CDR3 is TGTGCCAGCAGTTCCCCCGGGGATGGTTCCTACGAGCAGTACTTC. Translating gives CASSSPGDGSYEQYF.

The CDR3 sequence: CASIRQGSLREKLFF. CDR3 nucleotide sequence: TGTGCCAGCATAAGACAGGGGTCTTTACGCGAAAAACTGTTTTTT. The V and J genes are TRBV28 and TRBJ1-4; TRBD1 matches 8 bases. J was trimmed by 8 bases and V by 7 bases; bases with no gene match: 12. The CDR3 has 15 amino acids. Germline loops: CDR1 MDHEN, CDR2 SYDVKM. Combining the CDR3 with reference TRBV28 and TRBJ1-4 gives the whole variable domain DVKVTQSSRYLVKRTGEKVFLECVQDMDHENMFWYRQDPGLGLRLIYFSYDVKMKEKGDIPEGYSVSREKKERFSLILESASTNQTSMYLCASIRQGSLREKLFFGSGTQLSVL.

In its sample, this clone was seen once. The V call is TRBV6-5, the J call TRBJ1-6; D is ambiguous. From germline, CDR1 is MNHEY and CDR2 SVGAGI. This CDR3 has 15 residues. Trimming took off 6 bases at V and 7 bases at J, with 16 bases between the two ends. The CDR3 DNA follows: TGTGCCAGCAGCCGTCGGAGAATTAAGAATTCACCCCTCCACTTT. It specifies CASSRRRIKNSPLHF.

The chain couples TRBV18 to TRBJ1-2; 12 positions agree with TRBD1. Germline lookup yields CDR1 KGHSH and CDR2 LQKENI. V lost 4 bases and J lost 8; bases outside the gene matches: 17. The CDR3 has 18 residues. For the CDR3, the DNA is TGTGCCAGCTCACTATCCCTCGGGGACAGGGGGCTTGGGATCGGCTACACCTTC. Protein product: CASSLSLGDRGLGIGYTF.

This clone appeared a single time. This chain uses TRBV27 with TRBJ1-6; 9 bases align to TRBD1. Per germline, CDR1 MNHEY and CDR2 SMNVEV (reference sequence). The CDR3 is 13 residues long. V lost 5 bases to trimming and J lost 13 bases; unmatched junction nucleotides: 6. The CDR3 DNA sequence: TGTGCCAGCAGTCCAACAGGGGGCTGGCCCCTCCACTTT. This gives the protein CASSPTGGWPLHF.

This rearrangement joins TRBV11-2 to TRBJ2-7; 8 nucleotides line up with TRBD1. CDR1 is SGHAT, CDR2 FQNNGV, per germline. Unmatched junction bases numbered 7, after V lost 5 bases and J lost 4 bases. The CDR3 runs to 14 residues. For the CDR3, the DNA is TGTGCCAGCAGCGGGGACAGGAACGGGTACGAGCAGTACTTC. Amino acid sequence: CASSGDRNGYEQYF.